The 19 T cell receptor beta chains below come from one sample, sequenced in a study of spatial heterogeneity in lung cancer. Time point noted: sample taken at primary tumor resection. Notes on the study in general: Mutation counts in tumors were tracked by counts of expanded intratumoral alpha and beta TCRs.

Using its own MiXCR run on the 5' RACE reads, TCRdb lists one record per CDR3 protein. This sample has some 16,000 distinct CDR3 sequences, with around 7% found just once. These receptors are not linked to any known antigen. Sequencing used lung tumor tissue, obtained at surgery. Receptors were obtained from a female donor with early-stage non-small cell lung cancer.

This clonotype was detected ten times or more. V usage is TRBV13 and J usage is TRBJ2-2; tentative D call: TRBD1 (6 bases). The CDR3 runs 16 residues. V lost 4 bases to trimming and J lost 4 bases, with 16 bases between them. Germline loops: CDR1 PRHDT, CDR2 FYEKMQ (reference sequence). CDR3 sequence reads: CASSYRKGGLTGELFF. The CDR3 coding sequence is TGTGCCAGCAGCTACCGCAAAGGGGGTCTCACCGGGGAGCTGTTTTTT.

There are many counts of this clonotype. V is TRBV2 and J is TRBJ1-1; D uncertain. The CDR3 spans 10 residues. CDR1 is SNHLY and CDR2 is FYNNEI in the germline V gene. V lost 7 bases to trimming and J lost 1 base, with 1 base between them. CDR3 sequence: CASKNTEAFF. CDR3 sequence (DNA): TGTGCCAGCAAGAACACTGAAGCTTTCTTT.

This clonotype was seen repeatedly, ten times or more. CDR3 residues: CASSENMNRGTYEQYF. CDR3 sequence (DNA): TGTGCCAGCAGTGAAAATATGAACAGGGGGACCTACGAGCAGTACTTC. This chain connects TRBV12-3 or TRBV12-4 to TRBJ2-7; 8 nucleotides agree with TRBD1. The CDR3 is 16 amino acids. Germline trimming cut 5 bases from V and 2 bases from J; bases unmatched to any gene: 11.

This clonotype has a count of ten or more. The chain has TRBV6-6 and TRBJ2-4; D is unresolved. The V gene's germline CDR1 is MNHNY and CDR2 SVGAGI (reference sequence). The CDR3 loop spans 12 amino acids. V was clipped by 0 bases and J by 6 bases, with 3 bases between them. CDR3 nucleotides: TGTGCCAGCAGTTACTCCCGAAACATTCAGTACTTC. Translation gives CASSYSRNIQYF.

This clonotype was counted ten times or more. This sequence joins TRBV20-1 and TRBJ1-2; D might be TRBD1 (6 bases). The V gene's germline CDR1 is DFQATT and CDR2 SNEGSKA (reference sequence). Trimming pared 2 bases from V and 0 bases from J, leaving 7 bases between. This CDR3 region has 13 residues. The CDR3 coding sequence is TGCAGTGCTAGACGGACAGCTAACTATGGCTACACCTTC. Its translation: CSARRTANYGYTF.

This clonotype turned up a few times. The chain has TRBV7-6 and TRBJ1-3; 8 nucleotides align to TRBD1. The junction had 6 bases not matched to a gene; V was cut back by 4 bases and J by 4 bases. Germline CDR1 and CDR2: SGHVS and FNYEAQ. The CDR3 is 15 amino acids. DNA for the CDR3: TGTGCCAGCAGCTCCTCGGACAGGGCCGGAAACACCATATATTTT. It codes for CASSSSDRAGNTIYF.

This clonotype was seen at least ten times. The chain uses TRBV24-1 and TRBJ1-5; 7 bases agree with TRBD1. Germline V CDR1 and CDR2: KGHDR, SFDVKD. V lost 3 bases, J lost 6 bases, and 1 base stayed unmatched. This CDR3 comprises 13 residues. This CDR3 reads CATSDRTGQPQHF. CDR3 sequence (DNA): TGTGCCACCAGTGATCGGACAGGTCAGCCCCAGCATTTT.

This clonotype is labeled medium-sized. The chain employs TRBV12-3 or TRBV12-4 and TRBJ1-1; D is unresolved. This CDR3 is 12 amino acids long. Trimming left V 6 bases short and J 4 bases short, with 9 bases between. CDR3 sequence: CASRRRGTEAFF. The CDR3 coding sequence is TGTGCCAGCAGGCGGCGCGGCACTGAAGCTTTCTTT.

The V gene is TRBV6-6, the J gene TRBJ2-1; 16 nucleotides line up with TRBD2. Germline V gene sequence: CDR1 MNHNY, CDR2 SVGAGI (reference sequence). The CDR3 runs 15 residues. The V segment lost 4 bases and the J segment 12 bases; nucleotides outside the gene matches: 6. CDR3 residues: CASSSLGLAGGMQFF. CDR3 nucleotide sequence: TGTGCCAGCAGTTCCCTGGGACTAGCGGGGGGGATGCAGTTCTTC.

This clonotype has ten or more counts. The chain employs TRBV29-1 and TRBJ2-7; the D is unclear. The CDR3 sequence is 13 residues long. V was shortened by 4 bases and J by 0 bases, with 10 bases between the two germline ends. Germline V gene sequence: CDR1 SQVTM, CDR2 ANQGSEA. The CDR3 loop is CSVVPSSSYEQYF. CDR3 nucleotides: TGCAGCGTTGTGCCGTCGTCCTCCTACGAGCAGTACTTC.

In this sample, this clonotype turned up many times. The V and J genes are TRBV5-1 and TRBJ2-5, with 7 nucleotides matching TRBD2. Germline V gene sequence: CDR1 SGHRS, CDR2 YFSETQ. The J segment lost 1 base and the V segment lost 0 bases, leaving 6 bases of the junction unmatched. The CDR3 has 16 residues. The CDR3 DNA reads TGCGCCAGCAGCTTGGAACTACCTAGCGGCCAAGAGACCCAGTACTTC. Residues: CASSLELPSGQETQYF.

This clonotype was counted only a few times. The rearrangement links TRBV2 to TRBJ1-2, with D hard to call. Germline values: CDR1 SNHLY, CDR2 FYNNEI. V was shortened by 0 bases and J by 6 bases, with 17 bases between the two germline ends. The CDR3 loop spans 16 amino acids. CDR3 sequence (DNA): TGTGCCAGCAGTGAAGCGCCCCGGTACAATCGGGATGGCTACACCTTC. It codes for CASSEAPRYNRDGYTF.

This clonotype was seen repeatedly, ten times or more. The CDR3 sequence: CSARDPGRIYGYTF. In DNA, the CDR3 is TGCAGTGCTAGAGACCCGGGACGGATCTATGGCTACACCTTC. This rearrangement joins TRBV20-1 to TRBJ1-2, with a tentative D call TRBD1 (5 bases). CDR3 length equals 14 residues. Germline CDR1 reads DFQATT; CDR2 reads SNEGSKA (reference sequence). Trimming cost V 0 bases and J 4 bases, with 12 bases left between them.

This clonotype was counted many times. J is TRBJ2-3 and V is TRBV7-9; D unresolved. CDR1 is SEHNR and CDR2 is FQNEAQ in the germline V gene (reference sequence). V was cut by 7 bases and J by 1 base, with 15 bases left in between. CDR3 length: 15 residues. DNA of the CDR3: TGTGCCAGCATCGGGTTTCGACCAGGCACAGATACGCAGTATTTT. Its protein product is CASIGFRPGTDTQYF.

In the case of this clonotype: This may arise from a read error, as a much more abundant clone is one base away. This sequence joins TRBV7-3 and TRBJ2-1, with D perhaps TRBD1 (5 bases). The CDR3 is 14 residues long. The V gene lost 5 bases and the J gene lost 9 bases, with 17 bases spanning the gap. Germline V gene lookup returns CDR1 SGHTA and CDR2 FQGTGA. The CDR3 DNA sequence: TGTGCCAGCAGCCCTGGACATGGTTACGGTGAGCAGTTCTTC. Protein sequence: CASSPGHGYGEQFF.

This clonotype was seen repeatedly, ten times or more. The CDR3 DNA reads as TGTGCCACCAGCAGAGGGGGACAGCAAGAGACCCAGTACTTC. Translation: CATSRGGQQETQYF. V and J are TRBV15 and TRBJ2-5; the match to TRBD1 covers 7 bases. CDR3 size: 14 residues. The V segment lost 1 base and the J segment 2 bases; nucleotides outside the gene matches: 1. Germline V gene sequence: CDR1 LNHNV, CDR2 YYDKDF (reference sequence).

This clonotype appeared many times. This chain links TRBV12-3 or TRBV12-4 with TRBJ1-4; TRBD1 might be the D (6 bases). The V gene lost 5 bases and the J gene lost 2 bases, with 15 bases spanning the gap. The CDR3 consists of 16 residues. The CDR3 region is CASSIKQGWTNEKLFF. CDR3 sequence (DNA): TGTGCCAGCAGTATCAAACAGGGTTGGACTAATGAAAAACTGTTTTTT.

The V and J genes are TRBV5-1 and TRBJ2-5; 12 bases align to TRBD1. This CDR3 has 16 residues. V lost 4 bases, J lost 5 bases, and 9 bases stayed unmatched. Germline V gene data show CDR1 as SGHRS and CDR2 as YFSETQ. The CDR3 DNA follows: TGCGCCAGCAGCGCCCTGGGACAGGGGGCCGATGAGACCCAGTACTTC. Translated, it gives CASSALGQGADETQYF.

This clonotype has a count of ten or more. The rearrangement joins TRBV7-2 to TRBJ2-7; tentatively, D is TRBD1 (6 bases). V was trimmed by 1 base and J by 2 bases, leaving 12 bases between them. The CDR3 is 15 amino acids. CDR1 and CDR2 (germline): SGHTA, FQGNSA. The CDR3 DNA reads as TGTGCCAGCAGCTTAGTAGATAGGGACACCTACGAGCAGTACTTC. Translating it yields CASSLVDRDTYEQYF.